This record covers a single TCR beta chain. As yet, its antigen is unknown. This sample is part of a study of post-analysis software for immune sequencing data. On the study more broadly: Both relapsing-remitting and secondary progressive multiple sclerosis featured among the disease courses, as did progressive-relapsing multiple sclerosis.

Notes on the study in general: Same-batch preparations were strongly co-clustered by F measure. Significantly decreased normalized Chao1 diversity was recorded for multiple sclerosis patients relative to controls.

TCR beta cDNA libraries included unique molecular identifiers. T cells numbering roughly 0.85 to 11 million gave rise to some 500,000 cDNA molecules. TCRdb reanalysed the PCR reads using MiXCR and keeps one entry per CDR3 protein. The sample contains a few hundred thousand distinct CDR3 sequences, approximately 31% of which appear only once. Sequencing was performed on blood. This clonotype was sampled from a girl aged 2 to 17 with multiple sclerosis.

CDR3 in amino acids: CASSGLATTQETQYF. The CDR3 DNA follows: TGTGCCAGCAGCGGACTAGCGACGACTCAAGAGACCCAGTACTTC. The chain is built from TRBV6-5 and TRBJ2-5; the match to TRBD2 covers 9 bases. The CDR3 sequence is 15 residues long. J lost 2 bases, V lost 6 bases, and 7 bases had no gene match. Germline assignment: CDR1 MNHEY and CDR2 SVGAGI.